This TCR beta chain came from a study of response to subunit inactivated influenza vaccine. This CDR3 is 15 amino acids long. V lost 4 bases and J lost 8; bases outside the gene matches: 9. Germline values: CDR1 KGHDR, CDR2 SFDVKD. MiXCR was run by TCRdb on the RT-PCR reads, yielding one entry per CDR3 protein. The sample records more than 500,000 distinct CDR3 sequences, approximately 10% being singletons. These same records also appear under a second study, on T cells expressing NK-cell markers. This second study says: Production of TCR beta cDNA relied on 5'RACE template switching with UMIs. The TCR beta repertoires were obtained from sorted CD3+CD56+NKG2C+, CD3+CD56+NKG2C- and CD3+CD56-NKG2C+ T cells. These same clonotypes (in four donors) also led the CD3+CD56-NKG2C+ fraction.

Sequenced material: PBMCs from blood, taken on the day of vaccination. This chain links TRBV24-1 with TRBJ2-1; 8 bases map to TRBD2. The source is a man aged 45 to 65 who received an inactivated influenza vaccine. CDR3 protein: CATSDPSGPVDEQFF. The CDR3 DNA sequence: TGTGCCACCAGTGACCCTAGCGGGCCGGTGGATGAGCAGTTCTTC.